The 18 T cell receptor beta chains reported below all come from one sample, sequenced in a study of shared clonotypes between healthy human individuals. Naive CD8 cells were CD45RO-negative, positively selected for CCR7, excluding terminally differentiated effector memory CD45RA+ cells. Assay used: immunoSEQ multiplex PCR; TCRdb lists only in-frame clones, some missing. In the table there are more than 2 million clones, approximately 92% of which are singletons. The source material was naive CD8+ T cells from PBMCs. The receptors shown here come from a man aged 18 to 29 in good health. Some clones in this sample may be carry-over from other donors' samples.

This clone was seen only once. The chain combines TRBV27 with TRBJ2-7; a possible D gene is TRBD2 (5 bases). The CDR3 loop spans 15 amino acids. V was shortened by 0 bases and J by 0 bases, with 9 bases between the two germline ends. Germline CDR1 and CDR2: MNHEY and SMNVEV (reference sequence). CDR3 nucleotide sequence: TGTGCCAGCAGTTTATCGAGAGGGCCCTCCTACGAGCAGTACTTC. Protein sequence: CASSLSRGPSYEQYF.

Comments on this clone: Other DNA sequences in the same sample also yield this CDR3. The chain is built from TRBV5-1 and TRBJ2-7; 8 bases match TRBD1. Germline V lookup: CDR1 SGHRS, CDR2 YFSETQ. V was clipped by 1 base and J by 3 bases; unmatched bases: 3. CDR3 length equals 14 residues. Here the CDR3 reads CASSLSGQGYEQYF. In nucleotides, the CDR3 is TGCGCCAGCAGCTTGTCCGGACAGGGCTACGAGCAGTACTTC. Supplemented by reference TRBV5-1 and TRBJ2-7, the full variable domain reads KAGVTQTPRYLIKTRGQQVTLSCSPISGHRSVSWYQQTPGQGLQFLFEYFSETQRNKGNFPGRFSGRQFSNSRSEMNVSTLELGDSALYLCASSLSGQGYEQYFGPGTRLTVT.

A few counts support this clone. The CDR3 region has the DNA TGCAGCGTAAGAGGACCTGAAGCTTTCTTT. Translated: CSVRGPEAFF. V is TRBV29-1 and J is TRBJ1-1; D not resolved. V was pared by 6 bases and J by 6 bases, with 8 bases between. This CDR3 has 10 residues. Germline V CDR1 and CDR2: SQVTM, ANQGSEA.

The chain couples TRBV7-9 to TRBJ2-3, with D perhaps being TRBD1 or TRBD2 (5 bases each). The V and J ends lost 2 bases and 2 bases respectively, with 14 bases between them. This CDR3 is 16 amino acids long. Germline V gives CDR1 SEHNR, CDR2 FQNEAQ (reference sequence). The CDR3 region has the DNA TGTGCCAGCAGCTTACGGGACCAAACCCCCACAGATACGCAGTATTTT. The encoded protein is CASSLRDQTPTDTQYF.

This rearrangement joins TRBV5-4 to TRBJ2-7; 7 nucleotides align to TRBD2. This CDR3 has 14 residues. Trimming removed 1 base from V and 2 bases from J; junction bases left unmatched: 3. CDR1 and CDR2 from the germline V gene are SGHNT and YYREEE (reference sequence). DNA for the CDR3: TGTGCCAGCAGCTTGCGGGGAGGGGCCTACGAGCAGTACTTC. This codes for CASSLRGGAYEQYF.

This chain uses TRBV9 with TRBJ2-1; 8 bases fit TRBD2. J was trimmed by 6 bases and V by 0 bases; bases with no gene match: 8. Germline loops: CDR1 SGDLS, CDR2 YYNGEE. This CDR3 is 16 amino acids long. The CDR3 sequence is CASSVVSSGSFNEQFF. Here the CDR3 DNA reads TGTGCCAGCAGCGTAGTTTCGAGCGGGAGTTTCAATGAGCAGTTCTTC.

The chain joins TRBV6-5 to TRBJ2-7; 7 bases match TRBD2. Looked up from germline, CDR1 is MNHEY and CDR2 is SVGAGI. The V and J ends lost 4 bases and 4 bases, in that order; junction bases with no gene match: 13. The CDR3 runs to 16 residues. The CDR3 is CASSLGRGRVGYEQYF. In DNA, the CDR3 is TGTGCCAGCAGTTTAGGACGCGGGAGAGTGGGGTACGAGCAGTACTTC.

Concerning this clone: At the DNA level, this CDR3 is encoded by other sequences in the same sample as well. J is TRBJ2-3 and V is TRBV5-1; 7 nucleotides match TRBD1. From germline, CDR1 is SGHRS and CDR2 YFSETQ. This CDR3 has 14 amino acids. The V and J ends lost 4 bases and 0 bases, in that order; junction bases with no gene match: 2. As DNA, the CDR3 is TGCGCCAGCAGCCTGGGACAGAGCACAGATACGCAGTATTTT. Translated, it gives CASSLGQSTDTQYF. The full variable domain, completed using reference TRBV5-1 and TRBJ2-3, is KAGVTQTPRYLIKTRGQQVTLSCSPISGHRSVSWYQQTPGQGLQFLFEYFSETQRNKGNFPGRFSGRQFSNSRSEMNVSTLELGDSALYLCASSLGQSTDTQYFGPGTRLTVL.

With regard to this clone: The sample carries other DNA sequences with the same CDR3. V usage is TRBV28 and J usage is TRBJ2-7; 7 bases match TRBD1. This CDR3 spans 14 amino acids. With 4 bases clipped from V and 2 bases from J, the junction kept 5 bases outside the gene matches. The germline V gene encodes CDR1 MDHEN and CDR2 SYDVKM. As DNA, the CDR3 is TGTGCCAGCAGTTCGACAGGGTCAACCTACGAGCAGTACTTC. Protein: CASSSTGSTYEQYF. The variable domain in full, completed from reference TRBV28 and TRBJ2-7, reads DVKVTQSSRYLVKRTGEKVFLECVQDMDHENMFWYRQDPGLGLRLIYFSYDVKMKEKGDIPEGYSVSREKKERFSLILESASTNQTSMYLCASSSTGSTYEQYFGPGTRLTVT.

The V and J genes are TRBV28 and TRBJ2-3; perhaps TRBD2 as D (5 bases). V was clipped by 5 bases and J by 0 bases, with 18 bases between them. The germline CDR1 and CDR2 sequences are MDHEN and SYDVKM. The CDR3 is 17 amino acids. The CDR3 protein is CASSPGLAQTSTDTQYF. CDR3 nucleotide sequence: TGTGCCAGCAGTCCGGGTCTAGCTCAGACTAGCACAGATACGCAGTATTTT.

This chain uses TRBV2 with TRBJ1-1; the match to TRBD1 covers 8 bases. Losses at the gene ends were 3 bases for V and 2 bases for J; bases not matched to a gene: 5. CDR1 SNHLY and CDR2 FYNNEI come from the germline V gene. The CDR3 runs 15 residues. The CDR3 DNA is TGTGCCAGCAGTGACCCACAGGGGGGTAACACTGAAGCTTTCTTT. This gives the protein CASSDPQGGNTEAFF.

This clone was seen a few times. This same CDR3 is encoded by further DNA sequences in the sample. The CDR3 region is CASSLDSSYEQYF. CDR3 coding DNA: TGTGCCAGCAGTCTCGACAGCTCCTACGAGCAGTACTTC. The J gene is TRBJ2-7, the V gene TRBV28; a possible D gene is TRBD1 (5 bases). In germline, CDR1 is MDHEN, CDR2 SYDVKM. Trimming removed 5 bases at V and 0 bases at J, with 8 bases between. CDR3 length: 13 residues.

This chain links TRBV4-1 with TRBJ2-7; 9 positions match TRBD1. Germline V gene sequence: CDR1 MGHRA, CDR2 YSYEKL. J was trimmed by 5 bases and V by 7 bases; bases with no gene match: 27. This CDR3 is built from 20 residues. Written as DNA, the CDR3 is TGCGCCAGCACCCCAAGTCACTTAATCGGGACAGGGAGGGGGACCCACGAGCAGTACTTC. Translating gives CASTPSHLIGTGRGTHEQYF.

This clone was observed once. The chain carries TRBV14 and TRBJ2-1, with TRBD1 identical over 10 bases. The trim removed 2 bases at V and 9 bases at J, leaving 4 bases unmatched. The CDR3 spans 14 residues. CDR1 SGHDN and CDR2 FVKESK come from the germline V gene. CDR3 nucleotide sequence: TGTGCCAGCAGCCAACCGACAGGGGGCTTTGAGCAGTTCTTC. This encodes CASSQPTGGFEQFF.

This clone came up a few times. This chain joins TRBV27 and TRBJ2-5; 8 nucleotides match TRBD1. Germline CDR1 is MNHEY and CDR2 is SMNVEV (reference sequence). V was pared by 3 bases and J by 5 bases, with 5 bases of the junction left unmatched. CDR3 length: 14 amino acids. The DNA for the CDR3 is TGTGCCAGCAGTTTGGACAGGGTGGCGGAGACCCAGTACTTC. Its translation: CASSLDRVAETQYF.

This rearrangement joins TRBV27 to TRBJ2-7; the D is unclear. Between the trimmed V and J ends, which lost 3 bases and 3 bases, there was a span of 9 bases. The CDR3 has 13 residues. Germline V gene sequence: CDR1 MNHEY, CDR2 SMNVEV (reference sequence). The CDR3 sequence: CASSFLSDYEQYF. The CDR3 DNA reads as TGTGCCAGCAGTTTCCTCTCGGACTACGAGCAGTACTTC.

CDR3 sequence: CASNEDRWQPQHF. In DNA form, the CDR3 reads TGTGCCAGCAACGAGGACAGGTGGCAGCCCCAGCATTTT. V gene TRBV28 combines with J gene TRBJ1-5, with TRBD1 matching 7 bases. CDR1 and CDR2 from the germline V gene are MDHEN and SYDVKM. This CDR3 contains 13 residues. V lost 7 bases, J lost 7 bases, and 7 bases stayed unmatched.

The CDR3: CASSFSGRGTDTQYF. The CDR3 DNA sequence: TGTGCCAGCAGCTTTAGCGGGAGGGGCACAGATACGCAGTATTTT. This chain joins TRBV7-8 and TRBJ2-3; 11 bases are shared with TRBD2. With 3 bases clipped from V and 1 base from J, the junction kept 0 bases outside the gene matches. The CDR3 extends over 15 amino acids. CDR1 is SGHVS and CDR2 is FQNEAQ in the germline V gene.